This TCR beta chain was obtained from a study of T cells in Graves' hyperthyroidism and ophthalmopathy. Per germline, CDR1 SEHNR and CDR2 FQNEAQ (reference sequence). The trim removed 5 bases at V and 13 bases at J, leaving 15 bases unmatched. The CDR3 totals 15 residues. RNA transcripts provided the source from which TCR beta CDR3 regions were amplified. The HTBI primer set was used in a first-round RT-PCR of the TCR CDR3. One entry per CDR3 protein results from TCRdb running MiXCR on the multiplex PCR reads. The sample holds roughly 510,000 distinct CDR3 sequences; 40% to 55% are singletons and the top ten take about two fifths. As concerns this clonotype: The antigen remains undetermined.

Whole-study results and caveats: The blood repertoire included most of the expanded thyroid clonotypes above 0.001.

The sequenced sample was peripheral blood or thyroid tissue (not recorded which). This chain joins TRBV7-9 and TRBJ2-1, with TRBD2 matching over 9 bases. This sequence originates from an adult woman with Graves' disease, either hyperthyroidism or ophthalmopathy (not recorded which). The CDR3, as DNA: TGTGCCAGCAGCGTTGGCGGGAGGGCCGGGGCGGGCCAGTTCTTC. Translated, it gives CASSVGGRAGAGQFF. Using reference TRBV7-9 and TRBJ2-1 for the parts outside the CDR3, the full variable domain is DTGVSQNPRHKITKRGQNVTFRCDPISEHNRLYWYRQTLGQGPEFLTYFQNEAQLEKSRLLSDRFSAERPKGSFSTLEIQRTEQGDSAMYLCASSVGGRAGAGQFFGPGTRLTVL.